Included here is one TCR beta chain sequence, with context. This entry belongs to a study of cytomegalovirus exposure and HLA in healthy donors. Amplification used 60 Vbeta primers and 13 Jbeta primers. The data were produced by immunoSEQ multiplex PCR, yet TCRdb's version contains in-frame clones alone and is incomplete. The sample has roughly 140,000 clones. The receptor comes from a man aged 35-49 years in good health and CMV-seronegative. The sequenced sample consisted of PBMCs.

The CDR3 DNA sequence: TGTGCCAGCACCGACAGGGGGACTGAAGCTTTCTTT. This codes for CASTDRGTEAFF. This rearrangement joins TRBV6-6 to TRBJ1-1; 9 nucleotides match TRBD1. With 7 bases clipped from V and 5 bases from J, the junction kept 2 bases outside the gene matches. The CDR3 contains 12 residues. Germline assignment: CDR1 MNHNY and CDR2 SVGAGI (reference sequence).